This TCR beta chain came from a study of response to subunit inactivated influenza vaccine. Overall study results and limits: New T cells are recruited in small numbers by each seasonal influenza vaccination, according to the authors' suggestion.

The CDR3 contains 16 residues. Germline lookup yields CDR1 LNHNV and CDR2 YYDKDF (reference sequence). V lost 4 bases, J lost 6 bases, and 5 bases stayed unmatched. This clonotype was seen a handful of times. Its antigen is unidentified. A single record per CDR3 protein comes from TCRdb applying MiXCR to the RT-PCR reads. This table has about 150,000 distinct CDR3 sequences, roughly 10% appearing once. The V gene is TRBV15, the J gene TRBJ2-3; 15 bases align to TRBD2. Source: CD8+ T cells sorted from PBMCs, taken about 24 months after vaccination. The clonotype originates from a man aged 50 to 69 who received an inactivated influenza vaccine. The CDR3 sequence is CATSTGLAGGSDTQYF. The CDR3 DNA sequence: TGTGCCACCAGCACAGGACTAGCGGGGGGGTCGGATACGCAGTATTTT. The variable domain in full, with the rest retrieved from reference TRBV15 and TRBJ2-3, is DAMVIQNPRYQVTQFGKPVTLSCSQTLNHNVMYWYQQKSSQAPKLLFHYYDKDFNNEADTPDNFQSRRPNTSFCFLDIRSPGLGDTAMYLCATSTGLAGGSDTQYFGPGTRLTVL.